The 19 T cell receptor beta chains below come from one sample, sequenced in a study of T-cell reconstitution after alpha-beta-depleted transplantation in children. Researchers prepared the TCRbeta library using unique molecular identifiers, the study reports. MiXCR was run by TCRdb on the PCR reads, yielding one entry per CDR3 protein. The sample yields 120,000 or so distinct CDR3 sequences, 10% seen once. The source material was PBMCs from the stem cell graft donor, sampled from the stem cell graft. These receptors originate from a human donor who donated a stem cell graft to a child with acute lymphoblastic leukemia.

This clonotype was detected ten times or more. This sequence joins TRBV5-1 and TRBJ2-2, with TRBD2 identical over 8 bases. The CDR3 consists of 13 residues. Germline values: CDR1 SGHRS, CDR2 YFSETQ. With V trimmed by 9 bases and J by 1 base, 2 bases remained unmatched. In DNA, the CDR3 is TGCGCCACGGGACTAGGGAACACCGGGGAGCTGTTTTTT. As protein: CATGLGNTGELFF.

This clonotype was seen many times. V usage is TRBV20-1 and J usage is TRBJ2-7; perhaps TRBD2 as D (6 bases). From germline, CDR1 is DFQATT and CDR2 SNEGSKA (reference sequence). Deletions cut 5 bases from V and 5 bases from J, with 19 bases between. CDR3 length: 14 residues. The CDR3 coding sequence is TGCAGTGCTCAAGATGGTCCGCGGGGTAACGAGCAGTACTTC. Translating it yields CSAQDGPRGNEQYF.

This clonotype was seen ten or more times. The chain uses TRBV11-1 and TRBJ1-2; 10 bases map to TRBD1. V shed 5 bases, J shed 1 base, and the junction held 16 bases outside the gene matches. There are 19 residues in the CDR3. Per the germline V gene, CDR1 is SGHAT and CDR2 is FQDESV (reference sequence). CDR3 DNA: TGTGCCAGCAGCCCCAGAGCTCCGGGACAGGGGAACATTAACTATGGCTACACCTTC. Translating gives CASSPRAPGQGNINYGYTF.

This clonotype was recorded many times. The chain has TRBV20-1 and TRBJ2-7, with TRBD1 matching 10 bases. After removal of 5 bases from V and 5 bases from J, the junction contained 6 bases not matched to a gene. Per the germline V gene, CDR1 is DFQATT and CDR2 is SNEGSKA (reference sequence). CDR3 length: 13 residues. The CDR3 coding sequence is TGCAGTGCTGGGACCGGGACAGGGGACGAGCAGTACTTC. Residues: CSAGTGTGDEQYF.

Many counts were recorded for this clonotype. CDR3: CSAPGPWYNEQFF. For the CDR3, the DNA is TGCAGTGCTCCCGGACCTTGGTACAATGAGCAGTTCTTC. The chain carries TRBV20-1 and TRBJ2-1; no definite D call. The V gene's germline CDR1 is DFQATT and CDR2 SNEGSKA (reference sequence). V was pared by 5 bases and J by 4 bases, with 12 bases between. This CDR3 is built from 13 residues.

This clonotype showed up many times. This chain connects TRBV6-5 to TRBJ1-1, with unresolved D. V was pared by 9 bases and J by 1 base, with 12 bases between. This CDR3 has 13 residues. Germline V CDR1 and CDR2: MNHEY, SVGAGI. The CDR3 DNA reads TGTGCCAGTCGAACCTGGGGGAACACTGAAGCTTTCTTT. Encoded protein: CASRTWGNTEAFF.

Many counts were recorded for this clonotype. This rearrangement joins TRBV7-3 to TRBJ1-1; 10 nucleotides align to TRBD1. Germline trimming cut 3 bases from V and 5 bases from J; bases unmatched to any gene: 6. The CDR3 has 15 residues. The germline V gene encodes CDR1 SGHTA and CDR2 FQGTGA. The CDR3: CASSLGQGRDTEAFF. The CDR3 region has the DNA TGTGCCAGCAGCTTGGGACAGGGGAGGGATACTGAAGCTTTCTTT.

This clonotype was found many times. This chain joins TRBV20-1 and TRBJ2-3; 10 bases agree with TRBD2. The CDR3 spans 16 residues. The junction had 8 bases not matched to a gene; V was cut back by 2 bases and J by 3 bases. Germline loops: CDR1 DFQATT, CDR2 SNEGSKA (reference sequence). The CDR3 DNA sequence: TGCAGTGCTAGAAGAGCGGGGGGGCCTAAGACAGATACGCAGTATTTT. It encodes CSARRAGGPKTDTQYF.

V usage is TRBV20-1 and J usage is TRBJ1-5, with D perhaps TRBD1 (5 bases). Germline V CDR1 and CDR2: DFQATT, SNEGSKA (reference sequence). The CDR3 covers 15 residues. The V end lost 6 bases, the J end lost 4 bases, and 19 bases lay between the germline ends. Written as DNA, the CDR3 is TGCAGTGCCCGACATGACAGAGGATTAAATCAGCCCCAGCATTTT. Translation gives CSARHDRGLNQPQHF.

The V and J genes are TRBV4-1 and TRBJ1-2; 9 nucleotides align to TRBD1. J gave up 10 bases and V 3 bases, and 12 bases lay outside the gene matches. The CDR3 extends over 15 amino acids. Germline assignment: CDR1 MGHRA and CDR2 YSYEKL. Here the CDR3 DNA reads TGCGCCAGCAGCCAGGCCGGGACAGGGTTCTTAACCTACACCTTC. Protein: CASSQAGTGFLTYTF.

The table lists this clonotype with many counts. V gene TRBV10-3 combines with J gene TRBJ2-1, with a weak D call TRBD1 (6 bases). The length of the CDR3 is 16 residues. V was trimmed by 3 bases and J by 8 bases, leaving 20 bases between them. Germline CDR1 and CDR2: ENHRY and SYGVKD. The CDR3 here is CAISDRDTSFRDEQFF. In DNA form, the CDR3 reads TGTGCCATCAGTGATCGGGACACCTCCTTTCGGGATGAGCAGTTCTTC.

This clonotype was seen ten or more times. The V call is TRBV25-1, the J call TRBJ2-3; D call uncertain. The CDR3 is made up of 13 amino acids. CDR1 is MGHDK and CDR2 is SYGVNS in the germline V gene. Trimming took off 4 bases at V and 4 bases at J, with 9 bases between the two ends. CDR3 DNA: TGTGCCAGCAGTGCTCTACGCTCAGATACGCAGTATTTT. Its protein product is CASSALRSDTQYF.

The V call is TRBV29-1, the J call TRBJ1-1; 8 bases map to TRBD1. V shed 3 bases, J shed 11 bases, and the junction held 5 bases outside the gene matches. This CDR3 has 11 amino acids. Germline CDR1 reads SQVTM; CDR2 reads ANQGSEA. The CDR3 spells CSVDPGQGAFF. CDR3 bases: TGCAGCGTTGATCCTGGACAGGGCGCTTTCTTT.

This clonotype showed up many times. The rearrangement uses TRBV7-9 and TRBJ2-7; possible D gene TRBD1, 6 bases. The CDR3 has 13 residues. V dropped 1 base and J dropped 6 bases, with 10 bases sitting between them. In germline, CDR1 is SEHNR, CDR2 FQNEAQ (reference sequence). This CDR3 reads CASSLGGGGEQYF. Written as DNA, the CDR3 is TGTGCCAGCAGCTTAGGAGGGGGTGGCGAGCAGTACTTC.

The sample holds many counts of this clonotype. The rearrangement links TRBV21-1 to TRBJ2-4; the DNA was not compared with TRBD1, the D call given in the table. TRBV21-1 is listed as a pseudogene. The CDR3 is 11 amino acids. In DNA, the CDR3 is TGTGCCAGCCAGACAGGAGGTGGGAATGGCTTC. As protein: CASQTGGGNGF.

This clonotype was counted at least ten times. The chain carries TRBV5-5 and TRBJ2-5; D is undetermined. V was cut by 0 bases and J by 5 bases, with 8 bases left in between. This CDR3 is 13 amino acids long. CDR1 and CDR2 from the germline V gene are SGHKS and YYEKEE (reference sequence). CDR3 in amino acids: CASSLVSLETQYF. CDR3 nucleotides: TGTGCCAGCAGCTTGGTAAGCTTGGAGACCCAGTACTTC.

Worth noting for this clonotype: A much larger clone lies one base from this, so it may be a read error. The V call is TRBV19, the J call TRBJ1-5; unclear D gene. The V gene lost 6 bases and the J gene lost 2 bases, with 14 bases spanning the gap. Per the germline V gene, CDR1 is LNHDA and CDR2 is SQIVND (reference sequence). The CDR3 has 15 amino acids. The CDR3 DNA sequence: TGTGCCAGTAGGGGCAGTCTCCGGCGCAATCAGCCCCAGCATTTT. As protein: CASRGSLRRNQPQHF.

The sample holds many counts of this clonotype. This chain connects TRBV6-1 to TRBJ2-3; 8 bases align to TRBD1. This CDR3 region has 15 residues. J gave up 5 bases and V 5 bases, and 9 bases lay outside the gene matches. Germline loops: CDR1 MNHNS, CDR2 SASEGT. CDR3 DNA sequence: TGTGCCAGCAGTAAATGGACAGGGAGATTAGATACGCAGTATTTT. Amino acids: CASSKWTGRLDTQYF.

This clonotype was counted many times. This chain joins TRBV27 and TRBJ2-7; D not resolved. CDR1 and CDR2 from the germline V gene are MNHEY and SMNVEV (reference sequence). This CDR3 comprises 14 residues. V was cut by 6 bases and J by 2 bases, with 14 bases left in between. The CDR3 region is CASRDAVSTYEQYF. For the CDR3, the DNA is TGTGCCAGCAGAGATGCTGTGTCGACCTACGAGCAGTACTTC.